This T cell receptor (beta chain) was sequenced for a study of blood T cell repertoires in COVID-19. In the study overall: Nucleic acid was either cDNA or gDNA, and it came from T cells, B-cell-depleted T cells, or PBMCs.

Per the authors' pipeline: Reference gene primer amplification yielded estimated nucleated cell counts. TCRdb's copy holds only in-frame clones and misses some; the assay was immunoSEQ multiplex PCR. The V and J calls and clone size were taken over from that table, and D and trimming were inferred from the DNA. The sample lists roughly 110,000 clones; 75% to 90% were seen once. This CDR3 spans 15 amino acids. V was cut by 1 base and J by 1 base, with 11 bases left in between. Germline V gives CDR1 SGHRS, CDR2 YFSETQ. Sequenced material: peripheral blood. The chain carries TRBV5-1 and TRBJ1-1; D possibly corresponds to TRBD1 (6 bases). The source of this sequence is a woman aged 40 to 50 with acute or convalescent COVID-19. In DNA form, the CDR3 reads TGCGCCAGCAGCTTGTTAGGCAGGGGGAACACTGAAGCTTTCTTT. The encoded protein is CASSLLGRGNTEAFF. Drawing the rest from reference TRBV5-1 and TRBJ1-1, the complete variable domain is KAGVTQTPRYLIKTRGQQVTLSCSPISGHRSVSWYQQTPGQGLQFLFEYFSETQRNKGNFPGRFSGRQFSNSRSEMNVSTLELGDSALYLCASSLLGRGNTEAFFGQGTRLTVV.